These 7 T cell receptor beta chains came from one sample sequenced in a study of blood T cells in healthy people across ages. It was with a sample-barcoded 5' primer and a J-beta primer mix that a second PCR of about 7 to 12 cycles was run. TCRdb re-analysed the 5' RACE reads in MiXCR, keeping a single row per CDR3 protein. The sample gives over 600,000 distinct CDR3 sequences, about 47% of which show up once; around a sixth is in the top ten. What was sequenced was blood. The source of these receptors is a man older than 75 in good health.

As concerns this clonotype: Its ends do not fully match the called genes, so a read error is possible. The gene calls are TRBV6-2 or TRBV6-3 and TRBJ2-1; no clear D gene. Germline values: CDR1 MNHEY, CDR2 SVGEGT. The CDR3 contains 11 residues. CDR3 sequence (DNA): TGTACCAGCGCCTATTACAATGAGCAGTTCTTC. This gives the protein CTSAYYNEQFF.

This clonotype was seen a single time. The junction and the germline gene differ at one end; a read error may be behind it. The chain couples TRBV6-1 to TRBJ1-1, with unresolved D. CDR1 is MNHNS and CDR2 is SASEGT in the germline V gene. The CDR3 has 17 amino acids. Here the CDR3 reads CAGSEEVRRLTDTEAFF. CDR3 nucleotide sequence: TGTGCCGGCAGTGAAGAGGTTAGGAGACTGACCGACACTGAAGCTTTCTTT.

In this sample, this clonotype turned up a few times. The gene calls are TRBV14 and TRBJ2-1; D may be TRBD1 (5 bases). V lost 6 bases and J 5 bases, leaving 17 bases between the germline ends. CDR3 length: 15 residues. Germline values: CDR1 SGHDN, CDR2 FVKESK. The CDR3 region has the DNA TGTGCCAGCAGTAGACAGCTAGGCTTTAACAATGAGCAGTTCTTC. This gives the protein CASSRQLGFNNEQFF.

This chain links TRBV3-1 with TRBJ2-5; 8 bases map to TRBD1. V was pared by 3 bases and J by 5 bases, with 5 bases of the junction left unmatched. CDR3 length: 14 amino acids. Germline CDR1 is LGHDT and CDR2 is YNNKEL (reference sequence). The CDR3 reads CASSHGQGMETQYF. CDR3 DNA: TGTGCCAGCAGCCATGGACAGGGAATGGAGACCCAGTACTTC.

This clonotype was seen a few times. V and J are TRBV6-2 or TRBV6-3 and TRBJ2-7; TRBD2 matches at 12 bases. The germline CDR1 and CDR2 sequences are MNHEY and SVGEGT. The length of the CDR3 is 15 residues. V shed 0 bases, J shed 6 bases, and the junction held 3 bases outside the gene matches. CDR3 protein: CASSYSTSGGLEQYF. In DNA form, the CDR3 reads TGTGCCAGCAGTTACTCGACTAGCGGGGGCCTCGAGCAGTACTTC.

DNA of the CDR3: TGTGCCAGCAGCGCGGACGGGCCGAGCACAGATACGCAGTATTTT. It codes for CASSADGPSTDTQYF. The J gene is TRBJ2-3, the V gene TRBV13, with D unclear. V was clipped by 5 bases and J by 0 bases, with 12 bases between them. Germline CDR1 and CDR2: PRHDT and FYEKMQ (reference sequence). CDR3 length equals 15 residues.

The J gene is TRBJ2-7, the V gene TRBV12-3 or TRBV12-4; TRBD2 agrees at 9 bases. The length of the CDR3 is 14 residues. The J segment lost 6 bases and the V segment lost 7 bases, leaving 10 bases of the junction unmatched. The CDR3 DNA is TGTGCCAGCACTTTCGGGACTAGCTTATCCGAGCAGTACTTC. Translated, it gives CASTFGTSLSEQYF.